Listed below are T cell receptor beta chains from one sample, sequenced in a study of T-cell memory formation after mild COVID-19. MiXCR, applied by TCRdb to the 5' RACE reads, yields one record per CDR3 protein. The table records about 250,000 distinct CDR3 sequences, 15% of them present only once. The material sequenced was PBMCs or a T cell subset sorted from them (not recorded which). The receptor set was obtained from an adult woman who had mild COVID-19 (a few samples of this study predate the infection). Cell type and time point are not known. Each CDR3 is given with its conserved first and last residue. D genes are given only for firm matches. Clone size is stated in some rows and not others, as once, few, many or a class when expanded.

V	J	size	D	CDR3	DNA
TRBV5-1	TRBJ2-7	many	.	CASSLLGASYEQYF	TGCGCCAGCAGCTTGTTAGGGGCTTCCTACGAGCAGTACTTC
TRBV25-1	TRBJ1-6	.	TRBD1	CASSLGTGGISPLHF	TGTGCCAGCAGCCTTGGGACAGGGGGAATTTCACCCCTCCACTTT
TRBV5-8	TRBJ2-1	few	.	CASSLWSSDYNEQFF	TGTGCCAGCAGCTTATGGTCTAGCGATTACAATGAGCAGTTCTTC
TRBV12-3/TRBV12-4	TRBJ1-1	many	TRBD1	CASIPTGKSTEAFF	TGTGCCAGCATCCCGACAGGGAAGTCAACTGAAGCTTTCTTT
TRBV12-3/TRBV12-4	TRBJ1-4	few	.	CASSGQNEKLFF	TGTGCCAGCAGTGGACAGAATGAAAAACTGTTTTTT
TRBV15	TRBJ1-2	.	.	CATRGGGARGYGYTF	TGTGCCACCCGGGGGGGCGGGGCGCGGGGCTATGGCTACACCTTC
TRBV5-1	TRBJ2-4	.	TRBD1	CASSLDREGKNIQYF	TGCGCCAGCAGCCTGGACAGGGAAGGGAAAAACATTCAGTACTTC
TRBV10-3	TRBJ1-2	few	.	CAISQDGLYGYTF	TGTGCCATCAGCCAGGACGGATTATATGGCTACACCTTC
TRBV7-6	TRBJ1-3	.	.	CASSPQVRSGNTIYF	TGTGCCAGCAGCCCCCAGGTGCGCTCTGGAAACACCATATATTTT
TRBV3-1	TRBJ2-3	few	.	CASSHGEHLTQYF	TGTGCCAGCAGCCACGGGGAGCATCTTACGCAGTATTTT
TRBV2	TRBJ2-1	.	TRBD1	CASRGRQGQGPYNEQFF	TGTGCCAGCAGGGGCAGACAAGGACAGGGACCCTACAATGAGCAGTTCTTC
TRBV7-6	TRBJ2-3	many	.	CASSPTSPGPGTDTQYF	TGTGCCAGCAGCCCAACCTCGCCGGGACCGGGGACAGATACGCAGTATTTT
TRBV18	TRBJ1-3	.	.	CASSRDVTGSGNTIYF	TGTGCCAGCTCACGAGATGTCACAGGCTCTGGAAACACCATATATTTT
TRBV5-1	TRBJ1-1	.	.	CASSEDVNTEAFF	TGCGCCAGCAGCGAGGACGTGAACACTGAAGCTTTCTTT